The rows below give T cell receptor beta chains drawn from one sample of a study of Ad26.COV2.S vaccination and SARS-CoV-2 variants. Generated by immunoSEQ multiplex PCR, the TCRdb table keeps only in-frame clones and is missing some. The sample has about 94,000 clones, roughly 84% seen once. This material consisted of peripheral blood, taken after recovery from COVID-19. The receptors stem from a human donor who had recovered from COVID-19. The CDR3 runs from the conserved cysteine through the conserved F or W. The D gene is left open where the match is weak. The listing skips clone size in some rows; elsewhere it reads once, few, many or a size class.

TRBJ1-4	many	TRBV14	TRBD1	CASSLDRAELFF	TGTGCCAGCAGCCTAGACAGGGCGGAACTGTTTTTT
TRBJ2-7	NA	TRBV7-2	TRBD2	CASSLAGGPISYEQYF	TGTGCCAGCAGCTTGGCGGGAGGACCCATTTCCTACGAGCAGTACTTC
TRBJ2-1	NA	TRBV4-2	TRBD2	CASSQTGTSGSNEQFF	TGTGCCAGCAGCCAAACCGGGACTAGCGGGAGTAATGAGCAGTTCTTC
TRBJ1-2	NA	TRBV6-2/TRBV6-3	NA	CASSYSRVGYGYTF	TGTGCCAGCAGTTACTCCAGGGTCGGGTATGGCTACACCTTC
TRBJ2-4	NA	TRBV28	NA	CASSNPGIEAKNIQYF	TGTGCCAGCTCCAACCCGGGTATTGAAGCCAAAAACATTCAGTACTTC
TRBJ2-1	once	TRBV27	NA	CASSLKWTYNEQFF	TGTGCCAGCAGTTTAAAGTGGACGTACAATGAGCAGTTCTTC
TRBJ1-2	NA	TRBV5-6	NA	CASSLEGYYGYTF	TGTGCCAGCAGCTTAGAGGGATACTATGGCTACACCTTC
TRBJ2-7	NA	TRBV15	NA	CATSREGGVVTYEQYF	TGTGCCACCAGCAGAGAGGGGGGTGTTGTTACCTACGAGCAGTACTTC
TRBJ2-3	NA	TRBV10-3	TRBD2	CAIGTSGRPDTQYF	TGTGCCATCGGAACTAGCGGGAGGCCCGATACGCAGTATTTT
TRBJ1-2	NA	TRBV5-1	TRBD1	CASALQGVRDYGYTF	TGCGCCAGCGCCTTACAGGGGGTCAGGGACTATGGCTACACCTTC
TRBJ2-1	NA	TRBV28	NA	CASTPLGRNEQFF	TGTGCCAGCACCCCATTGGGTAGAAATGAGCAGTTCTTC
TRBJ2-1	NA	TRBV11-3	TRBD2	CASSPQGSGSTYEQFF	TGTGCCAGCAGCCCCCAGGGTAGCGGGAGTACGTATGAGCAGTTCTTC
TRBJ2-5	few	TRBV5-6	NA	CASSLGVATPPQETQYF	TGTGCCAGCAGCTTGGGTGTAGCGACCCCTCCCCAAGAGACCCAGTACTTC
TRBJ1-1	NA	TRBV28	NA	CASRPKENTEVFF	TGTGCCAGCAGACCAAAGGAGAACACTGAAGTTTTCTTT
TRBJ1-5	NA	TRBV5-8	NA	CASSLDRVPDTNQPQHF	TGTGCCAGCAGCCTGGATAGGGTACCGGACACCAATCAGCCCCAGCATTTT
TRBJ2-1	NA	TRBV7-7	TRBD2	CASSPASGRGNEQFF	TGTGCCAGCAGCCCCGCTAGCGGGAGGGGCAATGAGCAGTTCTTC
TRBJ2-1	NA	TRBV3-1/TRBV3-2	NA	CASSQVGSRTDEQFF	TGTGCCAGCAGCCAAGTTGGGTCAAGGACAGATGAGCAGTTCTTC
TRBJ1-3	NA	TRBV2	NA	CASSGGTDGNTIYF	TGTGCCAGCAGTGGCGGGACTGATGGAAACACCATATATTTT
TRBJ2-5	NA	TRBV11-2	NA	CASSDRDITETQYF	TGTGCCAGCAGCGACCGGGACATTACGGAGACCCAGTACTTC
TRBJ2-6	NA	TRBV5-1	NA	CASTLQGTNVLTF	TGCGCCAGCACCTTACAGGGAACCAACGTCCTGACTTTC
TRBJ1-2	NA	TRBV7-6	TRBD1	CASSLSYRDRAANYGYTF	TGTGCCAGCAGCTTATCGTACCGGGACAGGGCCGCTAACTATGGCTACACCTTC
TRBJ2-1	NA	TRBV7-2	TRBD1	CASSLGGTAYNEQFF	TGTGCCAGCAGCTTAGGGGGGACAGCTTACAATGAGCAGTTCTTC
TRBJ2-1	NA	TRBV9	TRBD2	CASSVEGLAFNEQFF	TGTGCCAGCAGCGTAGAGGGACTAGCTTTCAATGAGCAGTTCTTC
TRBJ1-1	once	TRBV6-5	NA	CASGTTGIQAEAFF	TGTGCCAGCGGGACCACAGGGATTCAAGCGGAAGCTTTCTTT
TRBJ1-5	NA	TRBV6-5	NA	CASTNGNQPQHF	TGTGCCAGCACCAACGGCAATCAGCCCCAGCATTTT
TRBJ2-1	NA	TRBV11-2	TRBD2	CASSLTASGRVVNEQFF	TGTGCCAGCAGCTTAACGGCTAGCGGGAGAGTGGTCAATGAGCAGTTCTTC
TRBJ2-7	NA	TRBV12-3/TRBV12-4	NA	CASSVTYEQYF	TGTGCCAGCAGTGTCACCTACGAGCAGTACTTC
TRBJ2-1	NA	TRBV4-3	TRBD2	CASSRDYSYNEQFF	TGCGCCAGCAGCCGGGACTACTCCTACAATGAGCAGTTCTTC
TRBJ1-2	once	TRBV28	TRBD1	CASSFRGFYGYTF	TGTGCCAGCAGTTTCAGGGGGTTCTATGGCTACACCTTC
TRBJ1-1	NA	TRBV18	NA	CASSSHLNTEAFF	TGTGCCAGCTCATCACACTTGAACACTGAAGCTTTCTTT
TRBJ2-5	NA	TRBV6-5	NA	CASSYSPAGTEETQYF	TGTGCCAGCAGTTACTCGCCGGCAGGGACCGAAGAGACCCAGTACTTC
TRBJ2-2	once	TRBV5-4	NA	CASSLVGSTGELFF	TGTGCCAGCAGCTTGGTGGGGAGCACCGGGGAGCTGTTTTTT
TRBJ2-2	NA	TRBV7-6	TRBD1	CASSYNRGLAGELFF	TGTGCCAGCAGCTATAACAGGGGGCTAGCCGGGGAGCTGTTTTTT
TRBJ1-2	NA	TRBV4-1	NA	CASSQDSVTAYGYTF	TGCGCCAGCAGCCAAGATTCGGTAACAGCCTATGGCTACACCTTC
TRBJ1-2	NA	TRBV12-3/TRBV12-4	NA	CASKGFSYGYTF	TGTGCCAGCAAAGGCTTCTCCTATGGCTACACCTTC
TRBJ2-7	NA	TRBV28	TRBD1	CASSLSTGGAYEQYF	TGTGCCAGCAGTTTAAGTACAGGGGGCGCGTACGAGCAGTACTTC
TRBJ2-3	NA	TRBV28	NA	CASSFSGDTDTQYF	TGTGCCAGCAGTTTCTCCGGAGACACAGATACGCAGTATTTT
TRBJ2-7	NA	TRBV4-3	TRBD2	CASSLGLAGLYEQYF	TGCGCCAGCAGCCTCGGACTAGCGGGACTCTACGAGCAGTACTTC
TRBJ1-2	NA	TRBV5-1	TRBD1	CASSINPGTDYGYTF	TGCGCCAGCAGCATAAACCCCGGGACAGACTATGGCTACACCTTC
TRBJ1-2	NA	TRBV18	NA	CASSDQVGGPTGGYGYTF	TGTGCCAGCTCCGACCAGGTTGGGGGCCCTACCGGGGGCTATGGCTACACCTTC
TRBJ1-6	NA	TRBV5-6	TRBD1	CASNSGQIYNSPLHF	TGTGCCAGCAACTCGGGACAGATCTATAATTCACCCCTCCACTTT
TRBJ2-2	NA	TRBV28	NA	CASSLSGELFF	TGTGCCAGCAGTTTATCCGGGGAGCTGTTTTTT
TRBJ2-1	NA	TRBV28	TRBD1	CASSLSGQTLYNEQFF	TGTGCCAGCAGTTTATCGGGACAGACCCTCTACAATGAGCAGTTCTTC
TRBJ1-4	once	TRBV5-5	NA	CASSDRGSNEKLFF	TGTGCCAGCAGCGACCGGGGGTCTAATGAAAAACTGTTTTTT
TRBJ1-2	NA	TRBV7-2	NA	CASSQSRGGGNYGYTF	TGTGCCAGCAGCCAATCCAGGGGCGGGGGAAACTATGGCTACACCTTC
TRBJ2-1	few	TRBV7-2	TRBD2	CASSYGASGNEQFF	TGTGCCAGCAGCTATGGGGCTAGCGGCAATGAGCAGTTCTTC
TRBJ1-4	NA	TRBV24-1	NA	CATSDFTRDGEKLFF	TGTGCCACCAGTGATTTTACCAGGGACGGTGAAAAACTGTTTTTT
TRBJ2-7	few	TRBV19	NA	CASSIGSANSYEQYF	TGTGCCAGTAGTATAGGGTCGGCAAACTCCTACGAGCAGTACTTC
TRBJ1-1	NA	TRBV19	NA	CASSIIGGATEAFF	TGTGCCAGTAGTATAATAGGGGGTGCGACTGAAGCTTTCTTT
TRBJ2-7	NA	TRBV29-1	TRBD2	CSVAGGPDEQYF	TGCAGCGTAGCGGGAGGGCCGGATGAGCAGTACTTC
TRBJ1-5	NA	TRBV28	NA	CASSSGGNQPQHF	TGTGCCAGCAGCTCAGGGGGCAATCAGCCCCAGCATTTT